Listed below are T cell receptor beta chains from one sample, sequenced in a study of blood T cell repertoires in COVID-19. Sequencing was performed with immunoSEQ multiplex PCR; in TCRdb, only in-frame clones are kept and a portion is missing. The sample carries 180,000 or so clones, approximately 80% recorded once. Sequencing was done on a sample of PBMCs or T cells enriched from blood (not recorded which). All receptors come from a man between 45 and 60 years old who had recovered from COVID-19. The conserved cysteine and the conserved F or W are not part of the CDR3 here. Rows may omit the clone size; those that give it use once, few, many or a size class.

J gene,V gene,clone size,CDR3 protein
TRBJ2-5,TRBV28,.,ASRGRGVETQY
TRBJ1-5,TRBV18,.,ASSPDRGTYQPQH
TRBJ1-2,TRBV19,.,ASRDRGELYGYT
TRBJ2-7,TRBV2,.,ASSDWAGVVHEQY
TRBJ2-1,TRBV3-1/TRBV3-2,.,ASSQDLAREQF
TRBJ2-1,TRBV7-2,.,ASSLTSGSGGEQF
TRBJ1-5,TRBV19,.,ASSINDRAGFLPQH
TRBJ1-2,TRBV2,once,ASSVTGPGGYT
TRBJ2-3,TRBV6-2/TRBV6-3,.,ASSYAASGFFTDTQY
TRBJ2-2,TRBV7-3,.,ASSLSQTGVYTGELF
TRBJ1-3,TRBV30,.,ALNRGNTIY
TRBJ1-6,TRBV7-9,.,ASSSTRGTALHNSPLH
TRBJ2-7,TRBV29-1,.,SVEARGDRAYYEQY
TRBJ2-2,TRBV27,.,ASSPRTGTGELF
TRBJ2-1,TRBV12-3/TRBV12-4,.,ASSSSRGNQQF
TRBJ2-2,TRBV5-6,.,ASSLLGEGTGELF
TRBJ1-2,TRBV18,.,ASSPRSTISGRSNYGYT
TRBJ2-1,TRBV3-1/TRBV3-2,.,ASSQRAGPGINEQF
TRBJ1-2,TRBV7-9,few,ASSSDRGYT
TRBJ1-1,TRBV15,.,ATSRTGTGPNTEAF
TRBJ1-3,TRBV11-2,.,ASRTTGHTIY
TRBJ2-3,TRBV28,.,ASTQPGQGATDTQY
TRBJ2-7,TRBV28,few,ASSSQVTGTAEQY
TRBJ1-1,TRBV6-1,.,ASSDTQGTEAF
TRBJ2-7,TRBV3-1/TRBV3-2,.,ASSPRDMGLY
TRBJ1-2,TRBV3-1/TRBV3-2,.,ASSQGPYGYT
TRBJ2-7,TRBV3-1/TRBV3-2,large,ASSLRGYEQY
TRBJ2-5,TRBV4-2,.,ASSQDNQRAGAETQY
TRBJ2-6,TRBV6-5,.,ASSYSGREGVLT
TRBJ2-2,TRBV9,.,ASSAPPVAGELF
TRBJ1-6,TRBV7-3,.,ASSLWGGDNSPLH
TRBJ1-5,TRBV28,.,ASSFPVAKNEPQH
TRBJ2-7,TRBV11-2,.,ASSPPGPYEQY